The sequence of this T cell receptor beta chain was determined in a study of blood T cells in healthy people across ages. A second PCR, run for roughly 7 to 12 cycles, used a sample-barcoded 5' primer plus a J-beta primer mix. A single record per CDR3 protein comes from TCRdb applying MiXCR to the 5' RACE reads. The sample carries approximately 810,000 distinct CDR3 sequences, under 35% recorded once. This clonotype has a count of ten or more. The study recruited healthy Caucasian donors from Russia who were aged roughly 6 to 95. There were at least 5.5 micrograms of total RNA extracted from every sample. J lost 0 bases, V lost 10 bases, and 12 bases had no gene match. There are 15 residues in the CDR3. Per germline, CDR1 MNHEY and CDR2 SVGAGI.

The chain joins TRBV6-5 to TRBJ2-7, with 7 bases identical to TRBD1. The material sequenced was blood. The receptor was isolated from a woman of 80 years or more in good health. The chain's CDR3 is CATASRDSYSYEQYF. The CDR3 bases are TGTGCCACCGCATCCCGGGACAGTTACTCCTACGAGCAGTACTTC.